This TCR beta chain is from a study of blood T cell repertoires in COVID-19 (dated by TCRdb to 2018 to 2021). General notes on the study: Samples covering the acute and convalescent phases of COVID-19 were provided by collaborators in the United States, Italy and Spain. The samples were drawn from two sources: the first 160 participants of the ongoing ImmuneRACE study, and over 950 subjects contributed by 6 global collaborators. A de-identified subject ID, COVID-19 status, age in years and sex were almost always included in the sample metadata. The prospective study material was composed of cDNA or gDNA derived from T cells, B-cell-depleted T cells, or PBMCs. Deeply sampled blood TCRbeta repertoires from subjects exposed to, actively infected with, or recovered from COVID-19 were included in the dataset. Where available, HLA class I and class II types were taken from metadata supplied by the sample provider and were not determined by assay-based typing. The repertoires were released in a freely available public database intended as a resource for research on the immune response to SARS-CoV-2.

Concerning this clone: Its binding antigen is unknown. No base quality information exists; no much larger clone differs at one position.

Overall study results and their limits: The amount of clinical and demographic metadata varied by source and participant and was provided uncurated.

Whole blood was collected in K2EDTA tubes by collaborating institutions according to the institutions' own protocols. For TCRbeta analysis, collaborators shipped samples in one of three forms: frozen whole blood, isolated PBMCs, or DNA extracted from either of those sample types. The immunoSEQ Assay, a bias-controlled multiplex PCR, was used to amplify TCRbeta CDR3 regions from genomic DNA. From the authors' description of their analysis: Nucleated cell counts per sample were estimated from amplification of reference gene primers within the assay. Sequence reads were collapsed and filtered to measure the absolute abundance of every unique TCRbeta CDR3 rearrangement. For each sample, productive Simpson clonality was calculated as the square root of Simpson's diversity index across productive rearrangements. TCRdb's version of the immuneACCESS table is confined to in-frame rearrangements and falls short of the full clone set. An unresolved V gene accounts for under half of the shortfall where checked; the remainder is of unknown origin. V and J calls and clone size are those listed in that table; D and trimming were worked out from the DNA. This sample is represented by under 250,000 clones; around four fifths of them were singletons. The leading ten clones occupy roughly 8.8% of the sample.

The clonotype originates from a man aged 35-49 years with active or convalescent COVID-19. The sample taken for sequencing was peripheral blood.

The CDR3 protein sequence reads: CATSRGHVGGTTGELFF. The DNA sequence follows: TGTGCCACCAGCAGAGGTCATGTCGGGGGGACCACCGGGGAGCTGTTTTTT. The V and J segments used are TRBV15 and TRBJ2-2, and 7 junction bases match TRBD2. From cysteine to phenylalanine, the CDR3 is 17 amino acids long. This entry keeps only the CDR3 DNA: 51 bases, framed from base 1. Taken from the germline V gene (reference sequence), the CDR1 and CDR2 loops are LNHNV and YYDKDF. Trimming takes 1 base off V and 4 bases off J; junction bases not matched to a gene: 9.